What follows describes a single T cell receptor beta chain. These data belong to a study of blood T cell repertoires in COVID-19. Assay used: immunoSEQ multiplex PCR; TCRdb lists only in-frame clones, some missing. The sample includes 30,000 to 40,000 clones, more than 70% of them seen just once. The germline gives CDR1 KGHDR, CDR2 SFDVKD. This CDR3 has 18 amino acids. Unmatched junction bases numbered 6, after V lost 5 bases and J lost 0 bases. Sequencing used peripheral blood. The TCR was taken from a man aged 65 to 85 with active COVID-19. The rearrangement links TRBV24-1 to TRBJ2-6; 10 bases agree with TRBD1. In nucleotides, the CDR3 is TGTGCCACCAGTGCCGGGACAGGGGCTGCCTCTGGGGCCAACGTCCTGACTTTC. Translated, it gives CATSAGTGAASGANVLTF.